This T cell receptor beta chain was recovered during a study of cytomegalovirus exposure and HLA in healthy donors. Study results and limitations: The later analysis indicated that the majority of CMV-associated TCR beta chains appeared HLA-restricted. Among TCR beta chains, those listed as cytomegalovirus-associated numbered over 150.

Regarding this clone: Its antigen is unidentified.

There are 15 residues in the CDR3. V lost 2 bases to trimming and J lost 3 bases; unmatched junction nucleotides: 1. Germline CDR1 MNHEY, CDR2 SVGAGI. PCR amplification relied on 60 Vbeta primers (plus 13 Jbeta primers). Only in-frame clones appear in the TCRdb table, and some are missing; sequencing was by immunoSEQ multiplex PCR. The data contain under 150,000 clones, about 78% of them singletons. The chain uses TRBV6-5 and TRBJ2-1; the match to TRBD1 covers 10 bases. The TCR originated in a male donor in good health and CMV-seronegative. The sample consisted of PBMCs. The CDR3 protein is CASSYRTGGYNEQFF. The CDR3 DNA follows: TGTGCCAGCAGTTACAGGACAGGGGGCTACAATGAGCAGTTCTTC.